This T cell receptor beta chain was recovered during a study of Ad26.COV2.S vaccination and SARS-CoV-2 variants. Data came from immunoSEQ multiplex PCR; TCRdb stores just in-frame clones and leaves some out. The sample includes 350,000 to 500,000 clones, roughly 89% of them seen just once. V was clipped by 1 base and J by 4 bases, with 9 bases between them. This CDR3 has 14 residues. CDR1 LNHDA and CDR2 SQIVND come from the germline V gene (reference sequence). Treatment denoted: roughly 19 received Ad26.COV2.S at low or high dose, single or two shots; roughly five received placebo; per-sample allocation not given. Vaccine and placebo recipients were sampled on day 63 after the first injection.

This receptor was identified in a person between 18 and 59 years old who received the Ad26.COV2.S COVID-19 vaccine or a placebo. The gene calls are TRBV19 and TRBJ2-3; D is unresolved. The sample here was peripheral blood, taken in a trial of Ad26.COV2.S vaccine versus placebo. CDR3 coding DNA: TGTGCCAGTAGTATAGGCCTTGGACCAGATACGCAGTATTTT. This translates into CASSIGLGPDTQYF. The variable domain in full, completed from reference TRBV19 and TRBJ2-3, reads DGGITQSPKYLFRKEGQNVTLSCEQNLNHDAMYWYRQDPGQGLRLIYYSQIVNDFQKGDIAEGYSVSREKKESFPLTVTSAQKNPTAFYLCASSIGLGPDTQYFGPGTRLTVL.